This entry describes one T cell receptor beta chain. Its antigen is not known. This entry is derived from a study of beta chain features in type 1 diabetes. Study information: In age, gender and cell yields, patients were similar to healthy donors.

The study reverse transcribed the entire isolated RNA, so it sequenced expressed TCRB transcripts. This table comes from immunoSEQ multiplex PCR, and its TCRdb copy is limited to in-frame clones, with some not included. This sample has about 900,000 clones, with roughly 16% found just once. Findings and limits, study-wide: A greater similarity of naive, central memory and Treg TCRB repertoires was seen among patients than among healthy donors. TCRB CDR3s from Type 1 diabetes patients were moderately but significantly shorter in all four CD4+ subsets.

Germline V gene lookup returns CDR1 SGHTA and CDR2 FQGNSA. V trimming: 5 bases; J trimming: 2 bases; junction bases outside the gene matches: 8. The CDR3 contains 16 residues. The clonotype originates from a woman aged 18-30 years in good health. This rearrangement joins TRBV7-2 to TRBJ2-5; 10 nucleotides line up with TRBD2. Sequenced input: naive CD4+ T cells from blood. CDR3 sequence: CASSETGAGGQETQYF. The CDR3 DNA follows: TGTGCCAGCAGCGAAACGGGAGCGGGAGGGCAAGAGACCCAGTACTTC.